This TCR beta chain was identified in a study of T cell responses to AZD1222 COVID-19 vaccine. Study-level findings and limits: Among the donors, most were white British and more were female, and clonal diversity was possibly underestimated.

Assay used: immunoSEQ multiplex PCR; TCRdb lists only in-frame clones, some missing. The data hold 70,000 to 75,000 clones, with around three quarters observed a single time. This clone was found a few times. Its target is unknown. This clonotype was obtained from an adult who received the AZD1222 COVID-19 vaccine. The sequenced sample was peripheral blood, obtained 28 days after the second AZD1222 dose.

The CDR3 bases are TGTGCCAGCAGTCTCTCGACGTGGGAGACCCAGTACTTC. Translating gives CASSLSTWETQYF. The chain couples TRBV6-1 to TRBJ2-5, with D unclear. CDR1 is MNHNS, CDR2 SASEGT, per germline. Trimming cost V 5 bases and J 5 bases, with 12 bases left between them. The CDR3 totals 13 residues.